This TCR beta chain was captured in a study of T-cell reconstitution after alpha-beta-depleted transplantation in children. Library preparation (for TCRbeta) was performed with unique molecular identifiers. Using its own MiXCR run on the PCR reads, TCRdb lists one record per CDR3 protein. This repertoire shows about 250,000 distinct CDR3 sequences, more than 20% found once; its top ten account for 4.5% to 5.5%. The CDR3 covers 11 residues. The germline V gene has CDR1 MDHEN and CDR2 SYDVKM. The junction had 4 bases not matched to a gene; V was cut back by 6 bases and J by 8 bases. Only a few counts were recorded for this clonotype.

The receptor's source is a female patient aged 2-9 years who had a stem cell transplant for congenital amegakaryocytic thrombocytopenia, so the T cells may come from the graft donor. The sample consisted of PBMCs, mostly from graft donor cells, taken 360 days after TCRalphabeta/CD19-depleted stem cell transplant. This chain uses TRBV28 with TRBJ2-7; 7 bases line up with TRBD1. Here the CDR3 DNA reads TGTGCCAGCAGCGACAGGGAACAGCAGTACTTC. Protein: CASSDREQQYF.